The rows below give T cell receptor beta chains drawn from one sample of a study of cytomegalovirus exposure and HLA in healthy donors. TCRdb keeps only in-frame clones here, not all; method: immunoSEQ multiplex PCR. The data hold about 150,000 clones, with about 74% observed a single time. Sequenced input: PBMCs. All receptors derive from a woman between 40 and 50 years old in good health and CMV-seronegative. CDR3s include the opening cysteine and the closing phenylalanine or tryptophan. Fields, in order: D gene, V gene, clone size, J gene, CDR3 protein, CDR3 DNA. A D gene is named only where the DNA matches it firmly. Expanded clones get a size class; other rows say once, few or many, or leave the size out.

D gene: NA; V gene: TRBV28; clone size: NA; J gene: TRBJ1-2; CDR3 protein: CASSYGGNYGYTF; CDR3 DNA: TGTGCCAGCAGTTACGGGGGAAACTATGGCTACACCTTC
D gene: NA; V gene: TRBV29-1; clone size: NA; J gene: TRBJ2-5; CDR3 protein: CSVWTDSETQYF; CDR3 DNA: TGCAGCGTTTGGACAGACTCAGAGACCCAGTACTTC
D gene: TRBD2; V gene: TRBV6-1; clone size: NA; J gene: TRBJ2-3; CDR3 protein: CASSEGLADTDTQYF; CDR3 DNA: TGTGCCAGCAGTGAAGGGCTAGCGGACACAGATACGCAGTATTTT
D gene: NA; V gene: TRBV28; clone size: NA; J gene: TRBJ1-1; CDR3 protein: CASSFVREMNTEAFF; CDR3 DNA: TGTGCCAGCAGTTTTGTACGGGAGATGAACACTGAAGCTTTCTTT
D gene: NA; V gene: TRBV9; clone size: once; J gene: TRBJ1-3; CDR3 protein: CASSVSQSRTGNTIYF; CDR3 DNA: TGTGCCAGCAGCGTATCACAGTCCCGAACTGGAAACACCATATATTTT
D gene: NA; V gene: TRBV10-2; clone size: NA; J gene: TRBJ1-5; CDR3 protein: CASSESTAGNQPQHF; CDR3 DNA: TGCGCCAGCAGTGAGTCGACTGCAGGCAATCAGCCCCAGCATTTT
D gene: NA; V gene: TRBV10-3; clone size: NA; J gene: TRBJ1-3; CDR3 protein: CATRRNSGHSGNTIYF; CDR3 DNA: TGTGCCACCAGAAGGAATTCGGGACACTCTGGAAACACCATATATTTT
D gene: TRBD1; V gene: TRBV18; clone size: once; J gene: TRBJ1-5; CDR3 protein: CASSPQQGSDQPQHF; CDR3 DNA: TGTGCCAGCTCACCACAACAGGGGTCGGATCAGCCCCAGCATTTT
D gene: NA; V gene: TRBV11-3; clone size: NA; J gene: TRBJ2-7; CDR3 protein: CASSLVRGIEQYF; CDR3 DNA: TGTGCCAGCAGCTTAGTACGGGGGATCGAGCAGTACTTC
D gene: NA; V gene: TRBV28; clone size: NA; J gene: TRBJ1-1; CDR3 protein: CASSLPGGRAFF; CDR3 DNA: TGTGCCAGCAGCCTGCCCGGCGGTAGGGCTTTCTTT
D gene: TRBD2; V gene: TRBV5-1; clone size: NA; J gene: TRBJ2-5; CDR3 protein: CASSLGVAGLQETQYF; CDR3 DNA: TGCGCCAGCAGCTTGGGGGTAGCGGGCCTACAAGAGACCCAGTACTTC
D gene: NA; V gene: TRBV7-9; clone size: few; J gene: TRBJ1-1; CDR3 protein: CASSSNQGVDTEAFF; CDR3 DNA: TGTGCCAGCAGCTCCAATCAGGGCGTGGACACTGAAGCTTTCTTT
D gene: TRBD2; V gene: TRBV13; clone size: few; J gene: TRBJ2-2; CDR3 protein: CASSLLAGESGELFF; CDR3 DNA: TGTGCCAGCAGCCTACTAGCGGGAGAATCCGGGGAGCTGTTTTTT
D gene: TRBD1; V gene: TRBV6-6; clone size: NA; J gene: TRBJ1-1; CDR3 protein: CASSLQGARDTEAFF; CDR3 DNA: TGTGCCAGCAGTTTACAGGGGGCTAGGGACACTGAAGCTTTCTTT
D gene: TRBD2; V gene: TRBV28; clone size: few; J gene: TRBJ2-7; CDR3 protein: CASSFWTGGWEQYF; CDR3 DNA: TGTGCCAGCAGTTTCTGGACCGGGGGGTGGGAGCAGTACTTC
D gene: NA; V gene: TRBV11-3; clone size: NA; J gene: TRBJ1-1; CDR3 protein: CASSLVQGGDTEAFF; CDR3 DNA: TGTGCCAGCAGCTTAGTTCAGGGAGGGGACACTGAAGCTTTCTTT
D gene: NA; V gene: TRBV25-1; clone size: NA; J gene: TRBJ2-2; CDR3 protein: CATRIGLPEGTGELFF; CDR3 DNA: TGTGCCACCAGGATAGGCCTTCCCGAGGGCACCGGGGAGCTGTTTTTT
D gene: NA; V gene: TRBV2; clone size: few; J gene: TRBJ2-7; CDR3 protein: CASSLRAVYEQYF; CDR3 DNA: TGTGCCAGCAGCCTAAGAGCGGTTTACGAGCAGTACTTC
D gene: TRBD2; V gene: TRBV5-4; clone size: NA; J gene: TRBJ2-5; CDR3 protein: CASSPSGRGQETQYF; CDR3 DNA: TGTGCCAGCAGTCCGAGCGGGAGAGGGCAAGAGACCCAGTACTTC
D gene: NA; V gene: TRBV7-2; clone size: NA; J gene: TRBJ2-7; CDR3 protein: CASRVSGSTYEQYF; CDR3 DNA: TGTGCCAGCAGGGTCTCGGGGAGCACCTACGAGCAGTACTTC
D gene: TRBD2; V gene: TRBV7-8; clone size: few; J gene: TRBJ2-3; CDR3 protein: CASSSYRAGGRDTQYF; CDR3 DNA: TGTGCCAGCAGCTCGTATCGGGCGGGAGGGAGAGATACGCAGTATTTT
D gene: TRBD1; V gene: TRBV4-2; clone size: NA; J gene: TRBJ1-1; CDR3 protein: CASSQENPTGTTEAFF; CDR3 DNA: TGTGCCAGCAGCCAGGAAAATCCGACAGGGACCACTGAAGCTTTCTTT
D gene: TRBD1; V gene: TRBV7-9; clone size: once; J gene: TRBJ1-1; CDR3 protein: CASSLGWTGDTEAFF; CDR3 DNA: TGTGCCAGCAGCTTAGGGTGGACAGGGGATACTGAAGCTTTCTTT
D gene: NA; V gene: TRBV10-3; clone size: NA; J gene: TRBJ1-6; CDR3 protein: CATHAAEAYNSPLHF; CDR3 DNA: TGTGCCACCCACGCGGCAGAAGCCTATAATTCACCCCTCCACTTT
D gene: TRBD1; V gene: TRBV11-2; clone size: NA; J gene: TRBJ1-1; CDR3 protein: CASSLGQGAVTEAFF; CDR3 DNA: TGTGCCAGCAGCTTAGGGCAGGGGGCGGTCACTGAAGCTTTCTTT
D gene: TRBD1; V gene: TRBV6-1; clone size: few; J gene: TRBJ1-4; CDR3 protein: CASGQGGTNEKLFF; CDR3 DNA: TGTGCCAGCGGACAGGGGGGGACTAATGAAAAACTGTTTTTT
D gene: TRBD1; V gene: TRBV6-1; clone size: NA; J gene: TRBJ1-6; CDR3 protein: CASSEMKRTGRNSPLHF; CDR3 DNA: TGTGCCAGCAGTGAAATGAAGCGGACAGGGAGAAATTCACCCCTCCACTTT
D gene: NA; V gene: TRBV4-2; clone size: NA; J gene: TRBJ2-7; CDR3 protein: CASSQETGRPGEQYF; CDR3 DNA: TGTGCCAGCAGCCAAGAAACCGGACGGCCGGGGGAGCAGTACTTC
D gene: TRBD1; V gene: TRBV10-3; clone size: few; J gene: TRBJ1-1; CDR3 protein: CAIRRDRVTEAFF; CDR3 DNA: TGTGCCATCAGGAGGGACAGGGTAACTGAAGCTTTCTTT
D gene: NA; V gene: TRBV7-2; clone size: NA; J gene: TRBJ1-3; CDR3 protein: CASSSFTGNTIYF; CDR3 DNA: TGTGCCAGCAGCTCCTTTACTGGAAACACCATATATTTT
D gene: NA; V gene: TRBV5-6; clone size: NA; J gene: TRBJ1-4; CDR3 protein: CASSKGLGEKLFF; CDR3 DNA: TGTGCCAGCAGCAAGGGACTGGGCGAAAAACTGTTTTTT
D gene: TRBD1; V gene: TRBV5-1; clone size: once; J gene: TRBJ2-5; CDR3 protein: CASSLSISTDRAQETQYF; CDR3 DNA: TGCGCCAGCAGCTTGAGTATTTCCACTGACAGGGCCCAAGAGACCCAGTACTTC
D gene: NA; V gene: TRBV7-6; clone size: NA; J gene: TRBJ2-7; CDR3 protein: CASSSGLGGYEQYF; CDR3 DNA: TGTGCCAGCAGCTCGGGACTTGGAGGCTACGAGCAGTACTTC
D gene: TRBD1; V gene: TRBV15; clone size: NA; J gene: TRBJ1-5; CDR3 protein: CATSTGGGAFFGQPQHF; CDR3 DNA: TGTGCCACCAGCACGGGAGGGGGCGCGTTCTTCGGTCAGCCCCAGCATTTT
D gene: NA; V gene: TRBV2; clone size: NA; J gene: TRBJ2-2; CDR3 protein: CASSEAHSNTGELFF; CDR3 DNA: TGTGCCAGCAGTGAAGCCCATAGCAACACCGGGGAGCTGTTTTTT
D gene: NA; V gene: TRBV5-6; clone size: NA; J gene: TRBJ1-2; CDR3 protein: CASTVDEALHGYTF; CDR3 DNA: TGTGCCAGCACCGTGGATGAGGCTCTACATGGCTACACCTTC
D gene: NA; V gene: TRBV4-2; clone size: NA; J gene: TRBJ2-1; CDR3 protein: CASRSDLLSREQFF; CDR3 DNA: TGTGCCAGCAGGTCCGATCTGCTTAGCCGCGAGCAGTTCTTC
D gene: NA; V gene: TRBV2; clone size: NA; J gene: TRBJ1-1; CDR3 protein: CASSPLVEGTEAFF; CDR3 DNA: TGTGCCAGCAGTCCCCTAGTGGAGGGCACTGAAGCTTTCTTT
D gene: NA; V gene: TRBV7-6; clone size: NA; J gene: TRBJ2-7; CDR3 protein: CASSRDLSSYEQYF; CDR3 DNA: TGTGCCAGCAGCCGGGACTTGAGCTCCTACGAGCAGTACTTC
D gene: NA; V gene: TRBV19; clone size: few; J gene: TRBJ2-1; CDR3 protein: CASSQETGVRNEQFF; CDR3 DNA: TGTGCCAGTAGCCAAGAAACGGGAGTCCGCAATGAGCAGTTCTTC
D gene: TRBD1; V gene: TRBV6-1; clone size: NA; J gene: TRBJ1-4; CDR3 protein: CASKGTASTNEKLFF; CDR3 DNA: TGTGCCAGCAAGGGGACAGCCTCAACTAATGAAAAACTGTTTTTT
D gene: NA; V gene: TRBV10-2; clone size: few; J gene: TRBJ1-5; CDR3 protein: CASRRVGEGQPQHF; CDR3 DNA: TGCGCCAGCAGGAGGGTAGGGGAGGGTCAGCCCCAGCATTTT
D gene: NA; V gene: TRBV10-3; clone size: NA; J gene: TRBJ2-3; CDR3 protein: CAIARGDSDTQYF; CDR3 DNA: TGTGCCATTGCCAGAGGAGATTCAGATACGCAGTATTTT
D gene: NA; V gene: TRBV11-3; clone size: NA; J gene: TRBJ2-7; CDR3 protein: CASSFPGPSYEQYF; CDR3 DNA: TGTGCCAGCAGCTTTCCAGGGCCCTCCTACGAGCAGTACTTC
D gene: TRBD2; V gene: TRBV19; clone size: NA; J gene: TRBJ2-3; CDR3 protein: CASGGASTDTQYF; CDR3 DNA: TGTGCCAGCGGGGGGGCTAGCACAGATACGCAGTATTTT
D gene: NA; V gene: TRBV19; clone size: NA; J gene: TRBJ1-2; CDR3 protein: CASSIDPAGKGYTF; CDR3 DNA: TGTGCCAGTAGTATAGATCCCGCAGGGAAGGGCTACACCTTC
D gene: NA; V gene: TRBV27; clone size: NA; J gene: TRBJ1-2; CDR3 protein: CASMGTGTNYGYTF; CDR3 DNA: TGTGCCAGCATGGGCACAGGGACTAACTATGGCTACACCTTC
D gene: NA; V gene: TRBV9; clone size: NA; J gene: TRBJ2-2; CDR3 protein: CASSVDGASRTGELFF; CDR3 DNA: TGTGCCAGCAGCGTAGATGGCGCATCGCGGACCGGGGAGCTGTTTTTT
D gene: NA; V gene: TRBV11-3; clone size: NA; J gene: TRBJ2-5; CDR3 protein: CASSLGPGDQETQYF; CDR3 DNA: TGTGCCAGCAGCTTAGGTCCAGGGGACCAAGAGACCCAGTACTTC
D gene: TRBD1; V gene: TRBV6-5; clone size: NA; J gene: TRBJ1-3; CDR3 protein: CASSVLDRSGNTIYF; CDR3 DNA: TGTGCCAGCAGCGTCCTGGACAGGTCTGGAAACACCATATATTTT
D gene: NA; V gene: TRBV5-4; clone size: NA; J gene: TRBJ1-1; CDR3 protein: CASSLVDSTEAFF; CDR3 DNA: TGTGCCAGCAGCTTGGTGGACAGCACTGAAGCTTTCTTT
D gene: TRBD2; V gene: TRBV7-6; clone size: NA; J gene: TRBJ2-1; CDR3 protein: CASSLGASGGLTGFGNEQFF; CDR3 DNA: TGTGCCAGCAGCTTAGGTGCTAGCGGGGGGCTCACTGGGTTTGGAAATGAGCAGTTCTTC